This TCR beta chain was observed in a study of Tregs in tolerant kidney transplant recipients. Regarding this clone: What it binds is unknown.

Study-level results: Tregs expanded with activated donor B cells seemed most donor-specific. Biological reproducibility was not directly addressed, but technical replication error appeared minimal.

Germline V gives CDR1 LNHDA, CDR2 SQIVND (reference sequence). The CDR3 is 14 residues long. V dropped 4 bases and J dropped 7; count of bases not matched to a gene: 7. The assay was immunoSEQ multiplex PCR, and TCRdb's table has in-frame clones only and misses some. The profile shows 65,000 or so clones, around 87% of them singletons. Related graft donors supplied nonmyeloablative bone marrow transplants, and mixed chimerism was transient. Unstimulated regulatory T cells (CD4+CD25+CD127-), CD4+CD25- non-regulatory cells, CD4 and CD8 cells were FACS-sorted from thawed PBMCs. The sequencing here drew on CD4+ T cells from blood (PBMCs), taken 6 months after the transplant. The chain employs TRBV19 and TRBJ2-1; 7 positions agree with TRBD1. The TCR originated in a human patient who received a combined kidney and bone marrow transplant. Some T cells may trace back to the graft donor. The CDR3 DNA is TGTGCCAGTAGTAAGGGACAGAGTTTTAATGAGCAGTTCTTC. The encoded protein is CASSKGQSFNEQFF.